Here is one T cell receptor beta chain with its context. The data were taken from a study of blood T cell repertoires in COVID-19. The CDR3 runs 15 residues. The germline V gene encodes CDR1 MDHEN and CDR2 SYDVKM. With 2 bases clipped from V and 5 bases from J, the junction kept 8 bases outside the gene matches. Repertoires were generated with immunoSEQ multiplex PCR, while TCRdb's copy carries only in-frame clones and drops some. This sample carries 300,000 or so clones, approximately 88% of them seen once, and the ten largest clones take more than 6.5%. Sequencing used peripheral blood. This sequence originates from a woman aged 25 to 39 who had recovered from COVID-19. The J gene is TRBJ1-1, the V gene TRBV28; 7 bases line up with TRBD1. CDR3 region: CASSLPGTDRTEAFF. DNA of the CDR3: TGTGCCAGCAGTTTACCTGGGACAGATAGGACTGAAGCTTTCTTT.